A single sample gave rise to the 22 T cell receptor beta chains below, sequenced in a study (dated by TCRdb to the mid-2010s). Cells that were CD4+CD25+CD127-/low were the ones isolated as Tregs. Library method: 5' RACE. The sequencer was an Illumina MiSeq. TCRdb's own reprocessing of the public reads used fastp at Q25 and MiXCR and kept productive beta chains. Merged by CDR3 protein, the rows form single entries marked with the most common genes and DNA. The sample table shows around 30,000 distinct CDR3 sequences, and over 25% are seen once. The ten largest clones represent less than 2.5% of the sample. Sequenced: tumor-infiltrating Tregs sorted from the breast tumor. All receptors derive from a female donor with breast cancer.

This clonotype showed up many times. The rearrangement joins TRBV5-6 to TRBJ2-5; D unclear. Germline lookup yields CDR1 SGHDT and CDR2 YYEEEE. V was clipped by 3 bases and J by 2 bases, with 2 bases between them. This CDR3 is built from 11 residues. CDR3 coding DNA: TGTGCCAGCAGCTCACAAGAGACCCAGTACTTC. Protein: CASSSQETQYF.

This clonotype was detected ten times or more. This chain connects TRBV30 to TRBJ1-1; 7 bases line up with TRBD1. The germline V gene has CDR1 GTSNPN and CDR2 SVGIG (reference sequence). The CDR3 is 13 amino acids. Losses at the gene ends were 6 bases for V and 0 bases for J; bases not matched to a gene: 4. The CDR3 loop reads CACPGQMNTEAFF. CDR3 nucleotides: TGTGCCTGCCCGGGACAGATGAACACTGAAGCTTTCTTT.

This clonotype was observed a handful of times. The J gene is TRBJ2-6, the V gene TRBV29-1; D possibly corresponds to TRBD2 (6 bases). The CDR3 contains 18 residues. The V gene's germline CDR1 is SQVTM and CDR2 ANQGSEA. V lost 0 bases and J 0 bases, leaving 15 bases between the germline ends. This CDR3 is CSVEDRGKGNSGANVLTF. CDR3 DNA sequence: TGCAGCGTTGAAGATCGGGGGAAGGGAAACTCTGGGGCCAACGTCCTGACTTTC. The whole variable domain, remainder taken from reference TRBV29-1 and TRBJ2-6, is SAVISQKPSRDICQRGTSLTIQCQVDSQVTMMFWYRQQPGQSLTLIATANQGSEATYESGFVIDKFPISRPNLTFSTLTVSNMSPEDSSIYLCSVEDRGKGNSGANVLTFGAGSRLTVL.

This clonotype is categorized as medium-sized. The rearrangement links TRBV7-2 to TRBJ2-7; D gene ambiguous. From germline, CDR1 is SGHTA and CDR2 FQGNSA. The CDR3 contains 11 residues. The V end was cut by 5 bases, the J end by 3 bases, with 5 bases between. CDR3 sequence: CASSHYYEQYF. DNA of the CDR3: TGTGCCAGCAGCCATTACTACGAGCAGTACTTC.

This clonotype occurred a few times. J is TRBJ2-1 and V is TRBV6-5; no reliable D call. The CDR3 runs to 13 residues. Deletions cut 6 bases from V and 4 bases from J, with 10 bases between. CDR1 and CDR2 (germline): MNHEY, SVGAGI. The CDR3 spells CASSLDPYNEQFF. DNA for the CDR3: TGTGCCAGCAGCCTGGACCCGTACAATGAGCAGTTCTTC.

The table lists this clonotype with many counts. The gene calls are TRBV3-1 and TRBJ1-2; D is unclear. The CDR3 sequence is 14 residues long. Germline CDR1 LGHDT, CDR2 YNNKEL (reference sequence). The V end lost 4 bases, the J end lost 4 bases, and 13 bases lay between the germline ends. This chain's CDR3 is CASSPRRNLYGYTF. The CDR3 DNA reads TGTGCCAGCAGCCCCCGCAGGAACCTCTATGGCTACACCTTC.

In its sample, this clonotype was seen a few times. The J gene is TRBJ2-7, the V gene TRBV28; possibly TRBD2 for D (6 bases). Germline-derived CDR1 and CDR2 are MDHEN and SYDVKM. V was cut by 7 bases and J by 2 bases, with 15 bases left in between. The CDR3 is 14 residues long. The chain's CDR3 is CASTRRAGTYEQYF. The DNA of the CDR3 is TGTGCCAGCACTCGGAGGGCCGGCACCTACGAGCAGTACTTC. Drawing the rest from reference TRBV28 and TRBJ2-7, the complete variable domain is DVKVTQSSRYLVKRTGEKVFLECVQDMDHENMFWYRQDPGLGLRLIYFSYDVKMKEKGDIPEGYSVSREKKERFSLILESASTNQTSMYLCASTRRAGTYEQYFGPGTRLTVT.

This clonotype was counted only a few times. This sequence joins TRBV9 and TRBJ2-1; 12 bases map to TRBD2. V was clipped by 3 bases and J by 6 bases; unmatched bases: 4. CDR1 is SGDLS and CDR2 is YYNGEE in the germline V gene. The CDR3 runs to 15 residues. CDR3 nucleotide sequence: TGTGCCAGCAGCGCTAGCGGGAGGGCCAGCAATGAGCAGTTCTTC. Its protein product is CASSASGRASNEQFF.

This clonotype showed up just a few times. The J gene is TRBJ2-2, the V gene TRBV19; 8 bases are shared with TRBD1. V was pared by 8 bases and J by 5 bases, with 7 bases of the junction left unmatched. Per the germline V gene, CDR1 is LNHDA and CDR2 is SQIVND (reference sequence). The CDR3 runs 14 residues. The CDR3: CASGQGHLTGELFF. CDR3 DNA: TGTGCCAGTGGACAGGGCCACCTAACCGGGGAGCTGTTTTTT.

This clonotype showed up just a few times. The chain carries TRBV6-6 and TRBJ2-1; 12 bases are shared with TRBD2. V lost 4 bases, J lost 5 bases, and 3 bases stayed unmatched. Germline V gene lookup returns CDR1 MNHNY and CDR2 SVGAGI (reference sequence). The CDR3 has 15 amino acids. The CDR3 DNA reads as TGTGCCAGCAGTTTCCGACTAGCGGGAGACAATGAGCAGTTCTTC. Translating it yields CASSFRLAGDNEQFF.

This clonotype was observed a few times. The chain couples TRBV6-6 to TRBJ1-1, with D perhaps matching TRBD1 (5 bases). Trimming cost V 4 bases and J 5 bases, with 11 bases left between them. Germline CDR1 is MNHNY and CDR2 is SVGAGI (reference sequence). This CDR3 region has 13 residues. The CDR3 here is CASSLGVRTEAFF. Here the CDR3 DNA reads TGTGCCAGCAGTTTGGGGGTGAGGACTGAAGCTTTCTTT.

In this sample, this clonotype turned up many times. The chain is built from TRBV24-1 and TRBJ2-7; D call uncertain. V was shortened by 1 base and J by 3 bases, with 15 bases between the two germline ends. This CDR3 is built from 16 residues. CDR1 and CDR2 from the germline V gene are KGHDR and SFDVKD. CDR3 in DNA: TGTGCCACCAGTGATTTCGCCGCGTGCTACTTCTACGAGCAGTACTTC. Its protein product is CATSDFAACYFYEQYF.

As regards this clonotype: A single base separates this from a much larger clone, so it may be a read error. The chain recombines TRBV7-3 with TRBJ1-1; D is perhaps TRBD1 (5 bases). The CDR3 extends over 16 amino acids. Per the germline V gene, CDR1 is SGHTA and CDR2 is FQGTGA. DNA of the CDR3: TGTGTCAGCAGCTTAGATCCCCGGGGGATGAACACTGAAGCTTTCTTT. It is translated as CVSSLDPRGMNTEAFF. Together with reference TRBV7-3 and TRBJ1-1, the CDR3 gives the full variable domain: GAGVSQTPSNKVTEKGKYVELRCDPISGHTALYWYRQSLGQGPEFLIYFQGTGAADDSGLPNDRFFAVRPEGSVSTLKIQRTERGDSAVYLCVSSLDPRGMNTEAFFGQGTRLTVV.

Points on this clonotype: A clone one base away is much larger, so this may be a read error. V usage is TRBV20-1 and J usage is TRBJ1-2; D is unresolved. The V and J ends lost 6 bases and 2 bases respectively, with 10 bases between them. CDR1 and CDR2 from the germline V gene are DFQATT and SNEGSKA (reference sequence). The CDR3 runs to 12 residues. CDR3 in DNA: TGCAGTGCATACCGGTCCAACTATGGCTACACCTTC. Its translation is CSAYRSNYGYTF.

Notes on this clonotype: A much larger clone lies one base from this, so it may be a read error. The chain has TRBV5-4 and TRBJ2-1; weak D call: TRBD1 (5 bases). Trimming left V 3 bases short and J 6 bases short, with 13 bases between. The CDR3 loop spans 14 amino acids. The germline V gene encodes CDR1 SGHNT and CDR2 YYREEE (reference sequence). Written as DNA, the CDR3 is TGTGCCAGCAGCTCTATAGGGGCCTGCAATGAGCAGTTCTTC. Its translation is CASSSIGACNEQFF.

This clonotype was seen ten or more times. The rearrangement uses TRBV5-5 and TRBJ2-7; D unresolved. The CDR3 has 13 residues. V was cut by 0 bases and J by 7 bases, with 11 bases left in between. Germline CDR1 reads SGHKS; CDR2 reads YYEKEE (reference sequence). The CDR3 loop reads CASSLASRVEQYF. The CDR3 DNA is TGTGCCAGCAGCTTGGCCTCAAGGGTGGAGCAGTACTTC. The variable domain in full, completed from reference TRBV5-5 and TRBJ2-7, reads DAGVTQSPTHLIKTRGQQVTLRCSPISGHKSVSWYQQVLGQGPQFIFQYYEKEERGRGNFPDRFSARQFPNYSSELNVNALLLGDSALYLCASSLASRVEQYFGPGTRLTVT.

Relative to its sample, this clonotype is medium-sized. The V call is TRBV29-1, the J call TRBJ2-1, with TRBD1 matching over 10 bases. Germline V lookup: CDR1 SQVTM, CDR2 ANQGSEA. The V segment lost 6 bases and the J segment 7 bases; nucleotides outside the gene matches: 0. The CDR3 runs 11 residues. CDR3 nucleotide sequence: TGCAGCGTGGACAGGGGGAATGAGCAGTTCTTC. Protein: CSVDRGNEQFF.

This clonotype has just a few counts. CDR3 region: CASSPPSGSYEQYF. CDR3 coding DNA: TGTGCCAGCAGCCCCCCTAGCGGGAGTTACGAGCAGTACTTC. The rearrangement joins TRBV6-2 or TRBV6-3 to TRBJ2-7, with TRBD2 matching 10 bases. Germline V gene data show CDR1 as MNHEY and CDR2 as SVGEGT. J lost 4 bases, V lost 6 bases, and 6 bases had no gene match. There are 14 residues in the CDR3.

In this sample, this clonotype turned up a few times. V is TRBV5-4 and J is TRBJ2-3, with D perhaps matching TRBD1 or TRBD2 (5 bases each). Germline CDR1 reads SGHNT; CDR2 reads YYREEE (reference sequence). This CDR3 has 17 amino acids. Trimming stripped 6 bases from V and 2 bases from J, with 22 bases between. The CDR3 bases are TGTGCCAGCAACCCGGGGACCTCCGGGGCTCCCACAGATACGCAGTATTTT. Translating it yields CASNPGTSGAPTDTQYF. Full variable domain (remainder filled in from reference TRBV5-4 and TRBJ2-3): ETGVTQSPTHLIKTRGQQVTLRCSSQSGHNTVSWYQQALGQGPQFIFQYYREEENGRGNFPPRFSGLQFPNYSSELNVNALELDDSALYLCASNPGTSGAPTDTQYFGPGTRLTVL.

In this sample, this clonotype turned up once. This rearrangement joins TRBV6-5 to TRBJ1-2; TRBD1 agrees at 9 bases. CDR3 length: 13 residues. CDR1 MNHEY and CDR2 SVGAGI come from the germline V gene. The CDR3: CAAGGQGRDGYTF. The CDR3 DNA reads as TGTGCAGCGGGCGGACAGGGGAGGGATGGCTACACCTTC.

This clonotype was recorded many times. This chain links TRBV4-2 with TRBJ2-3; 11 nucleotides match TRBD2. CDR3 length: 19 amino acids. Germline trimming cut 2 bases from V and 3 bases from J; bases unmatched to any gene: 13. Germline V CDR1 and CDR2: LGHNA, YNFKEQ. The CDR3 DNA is TGTGCCAGCAGCCAAAAGAAGAGTAGACTAGCGGGAAAAACAGATACGCAGTATTTT. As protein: CASSQKKSRLAGKTDTQYF.

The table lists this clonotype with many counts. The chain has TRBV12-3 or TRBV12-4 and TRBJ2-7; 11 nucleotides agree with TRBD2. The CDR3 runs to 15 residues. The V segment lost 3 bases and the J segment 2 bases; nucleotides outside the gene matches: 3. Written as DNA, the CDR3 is TGTGCCAGCAGTTTCGGGACTAGCGGTACCTACGAGCAGTACTTC. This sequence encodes CASSFGTSGTYEQYF.